This passage covers 32 T cell receptor beta chains from one sample sequenced in a study of T cells in narcolepsy. Repertoires were generated with immunoSEQ multiplex PCR, while TCRdb's copy carries only in-frame clones and drops some. The repertoire holds around 25,000 clones, with approximately 80% as singletons. The sample taken for sequencing was CD45RA- memory CD4+ T cells from PBMCs. Receptors were obtained from a human donor with narcolepsy.

Only a few counts were recorded for this clone. The chain carries TRBV7-9 and TRBJ2-7; the D gene is possibly TRBD1 (6 bases). The CDR3 is made up of 14 amino acids. From germline, CDR1 is SEHNR and CDR2 FQNEAQ (reference sequence). V lost 2 bases and J lost 1, with 9 bases in between. CDR3 amino acids: CASSLNRDSYEQYF. Written as DNA, the CDR3 is TGTGCCAGCAGCTTAAACAGGGATTCCTACGAGCAGTACTTC.

The sample holds a few counts of this clone. The chain joins TRBV27 to TRBJ2-7, with D possibly TRBD1 on 5 matching bases. Germline assignment: CDR1 MNHEY and CDR2 SMNVEV (reference sequence). Trimming pared 5 bases from V and 1 base from J, leaving 15 bases between. CDR3 length: 15 residues. CDR3 amino acids: CASSTDRRPSYEQYF. The DNA for the CDR3 is TGTGCCAGCAGTACCGACAGAAGACCTTCCTACGAGCAGTACTTC.

A single count supports this clone. The V and J genes are TRBV4-1 and TRBJ1-3; no firm D call. The CDR3 spans 14 residues. V lost 3 bases and J 3 bases, leaving 9 bases between the germline ends. Germline assignment: CDR1 MGHRA and CDR2 YSYEKL. The DNA of the CDR3 is TGCGCCAGCAGCCACGGGGAGGGTGGAAACACCATATATTTT. Amino acid sequence: CASSHGEGGNTIYF.

In this sample, this clone turned up a few times. The chain carries TRBV7-8 and TRBJ1-4; TRBD1 might be the D (5 bases). The CDR3 contains 17 residues. Trimming removed 5 bases at V and 4 bases at J, with 20 bases between. Germline V CDR1 and CDR2: SGHVS, FQNEAQ. The CDR3 protein is CASSPDRFQADNEKLFF. Here the CDR3 DNA reads TGTGCCAGCAGCCCAGACAGATTCCAAGCCGATAATGAAAAACTGTTTTTT. The full variable domain, its missing parts supplied by reference TRBV7-8 and TRBJ1-4, is GAGVSQSPRYKVAKRGQDVALRCDPISGHVSLFWYQQALGQGPEFLTYFQNEAQLDKSGLPSDRFFAERPEGSVSTLKIQRTQQEDSAVYLCASSPDRFQADNEKLFFGSGTQLSVL.

This clone has a handful of counts. The rearrangement links TRBV5-4 to TRBJ1-1; 11 positions agree with TRBD1. The CDR3 covers 14 residues. V shed 4 bases, J shed 7 bases, and the junction held 6 bases outside the gene matches. Per the germline V gene, CDR1 is SGHNT and CDR2 is YYREEE (reference sequence). The CDR3: CASSPGQGADEAFF. The CDR3 region has the DNA TGTGCCAGCAGCCCCGGACAGGGGGCGGATGAAGCTTTCTTT.

The chain recombines TRBV14 with TRBJ1-1; weak D call: TRBD1 (5 bases). With 7 bases removed from V and 4 bases from J, the gap between germline ends came to 25 bases. Germline lookup yields CDR1 SGHDN and CDR2 FVKESK. The CDR3 spans 17 residues. The CDR3 DNA reads TGTGCCAGCACCCCAAGTCTTAAGGGGCCGCGGGGCACTGAAGCTTTCTTT. It translates to CASTPSLKGPRGTEAFF.

The chain uses TRBV5-1 and TRBJ1-1, with no clear D. The CDR3 has 15 amino acids. Trimming cost V 4 bases and J 2 bases, with 15 bases left between them. Germline CDR1 SGHRS, CDR2 YFSETQ. CDR3 sequence (DNA): TGCGCCAGCAGCGGGCTGACAAATTCCAACACTGAAGCTTTCTTT. Protein sequence: CASSGLTNSNTEAFF.

The chain has TRBV7-2 and TRBJ2-7; D gene unclear. The CDR3 length is 12 residues. The germline V gene encodes CDR1 SGHTA and CDR2 FQGNSA. Trimming stripped 5 bases from V and 5 bases from J, with 10 bases between. CDR3 sequence (DNA): TGTGCCAGCAGCCCAAGCCCCCACGAGCAGTACTTC. It codes for CASSPSPHEQYF.

This CDR3 reads CASSPTTGESEKLFF. In DNA, the CDR3 is TGCGCCAGCAGTCCGACCACAGGGGAGAGTGAAAAACTGTTTTTT. The chain employs TRBV5-1 and TRBJ1-4, with TRBD1 matching over 7 bases. The germline CDR1 and CDR2 sequences are SGHRS and YFSETQ. The CDR3 consists of 15 residues. J was trimmed by 7 bases and V by 5 bases; bases with no gene match: 11.

The gene calls are TRBV30 and TRBJ1-4, with D unresolved. CDR3 size: 14 residues. V was cut by 0 bases and J by 4 bases, with 9 bases left in between. Germline V CDR1 and CDR2: GTSNPN, SVGIG (reference sequence). The CDR3 DNA is TGTGCCTGGAGTGTAAAGGGTTTTAATGAAAAACTGTTTTTT. Protein: CAWSVKGFNEKLFF.

This chain uses TRBV19 with TRBJ1-5; the D is unclear. The V end was cut by 3 bases, the J end by 1 base, with 10 bases between. CDR3 size: 15 residues. Germline V gene lookup returns CDR1 LNHDA and CDR2 SQIVND (reference sequence). The CDR3 reads CASSMQHVSNQPQHF. The CDR3 nucleotides read TGTGCCAGTAGTATGCAACATGTAAGCAATCAGCCCCAGCATTTT.

For the CDR3, the DNA is TGTGCCAGCTCCTATGATGTTACCGGGGAGCTGTTTTTT. Encoded protein: CASSYDVTGELFF. The chain recombines TRBV5-6 with TRBJ2-2; D gene ambiguous. The CDR3 is 13 amino acids. Per the germline V gene, CDR1 is SGHDT and CDR2 is YYEEEE. V was pared by 7 bases and J by 5 bases, with 12 bases between.

The chain is built from TRBV5-4 and TRBJ1-5; D might be TRBD1 (6 bases). Trimming took 4 bases from V and 4 from J, leaving 15 bases between them. The CDR3 loop spans 15 amino acids. Germline CDR1 and CDR2: SGHNT and YYREEE (reference sequence). CDR3 region: CASSRREGGNQPQHF. The DNA for the CDR3 is TGTGCCAGCAGCCGCAGGGAGGGGGGGAATCAGCCCCAGCATTTT. Supplemented by reference TRBV5-4 and TRBJ1-5, the full variable domain reads ETGVTQSPTHLIKTRGQQVTLRCSSQSGHNTVSWYQQALGQGPQFIFQYYREEENGRGNFPPRFSGLQFPNYSSELNVNALELDDSALYLCASSRREGGNQPQHFGDGTRLSIL.

The chain carries TRBV30 and TRBJ1-6; no firm D call. The germline V gene encodes CDR1 GTSNPN and CDR2 SVGIG (reference sequence). V lost 2 bases, J lost 0 bases, and 14 bases lay in between. The CDR3 extends over 17 amino acids. CDR3 nucleotides: TGTGCCTGGAGTCGGCCGCACCTCAGCTCCTATAATTCACCCCTCCACTTT. Protein product: CAWSRPHLSSYNSPLHF.

The chain is built from TRBV11-3 and TRBJ2-7; 8 bases are a match to TRBD2. CDR3 length: 14 amino acids. CDR1 and CDR2 (germline): SGHNT, YENEEA. Trimming took 5 bases from V and 2 from J; bases not matched to a gene: 5. CDR3 sequence (DNA): TGTGCCAGCAGCCCAGCGGGGGCCACCTACGAGCAGTACTTC. The encoded protein is CASSPAGATYEQYF.

The chain carries TRBV27 and TRBJ2-1, with 12 bases fitting TRBD2. Losses at the gene ends were 6 bases for V and 7 bases for J; bases not matched to a gene: 7. Germline loops: CDR1 MNHEY, CDR2 SMNVEV (reference sequence). This CDR3 region has 15 residues. The CDR3 DNA reads TGTGCCAGCAGCACTCTAGCGGGAGGGCGTAATGAGCAGTTCTTC. It translates to CASSTLAGGRNEQFF.

This clone was counted once. V and J are TRBV7-6 and TRBJ2-1, with D maybe TRBD1 (7 bases). The CDR3 runs 16 residues. Between the trimmed V and J ends, which lost 1 base and 9 bases, there was a span of 19 bases. Germline V gene lookup returns CDR1 SGHVS and CDR2 FNYEAQ. The CDR3 loop is CASSLGLQGGEGEQFF. CDR3 DNA: TGTGCCAGCAGCTTAGGGCTGCAGGGGGGTGAAGGTGAGCAGTTCTTC.

The genes are TRBV10-3 and TRBJ2-1, with a possible D match to TRBD2 (5 bases). Trimming took 0 bases from V and 9 from J, leaving 12 bases between them. Germline CDR1 and CDR2: ENHRY and SYGVKD. The CDR3 spans 14 residues. CDR3 protein: CAISESGSRGEQFF. CDR3 sequence (DNA): TGTGCCATCAGTGAGTCGGGCTCCCGGGGTGAGCAGTTCTTC.

V gene TRBV11-3 combines with J gene TRBJ2-7; a weak D match, TRBD2 (5 bases). Germline V gene sequence: CDR1 SGHNT, CDR2 YENEEA. V lost 4 bases and J lost 4, with 14 bases in between. The CDR3 contains 14 residues. The CDR3 DNA reads as TGTGCCAGCAGCTCGGACTGGCTCGGGTACGAGCAGTACTTC. It encodes CASSSDWLGYEQYF.

The chain uses TRBV6-1 and TRBJ2-1; D is perhaps TRBD1 (6 bases). The CDR3 covers 15 residues. Trimming stripped 5 bases from V and 7 bases from J, with 18 bases between. Germline V gives CDR1 MNHNS, CDR2 SASEGT. DNA for the CDR3: TGTGCCAGCAGTTCAGGCCTTGGGGGCCATAATGAGCAGTTCTTC. It specifies CASSSGLGGHNEQFF.

V usage is TRBV27 and J usage is TRBJ1-4; D remains ambiguous. CDR1 and CDR2 (germline): MNHEY, SMNVEV (reference sequence). The CDR3 contains 14 residues. V was trimmed by 6 bases and J by 4 bases, leaving 12 bases between them. The CDR3 protein is CASRDGSRNEKLFF. The CDR3 nucleotides are TGTGCCAGCAGAGATGGGTCTCGTAATGAAAAACTGTTTTTT.

The rearrangement joins TRBV11-2 to TRBJ2-5, with 10 nucleotides matching TRBD2. Germline loops: CDR1 SGHAT, CDR2 FQNNGV. Trimming removed 5 bases from V and 2 bases from J; junction bases left unmatched: 5. The CDR3 runs to 15 residues. The CDR3 nucleotides read TGTGCCAGCAGCCGAAGAGCGGGAGGGCAAGAGACCCAGTACTTC. Encoded protein: CASSRRAGGQETQYF.

The J gene is TRBJ2-2, the V gene TRBV2, with unresolved D. Trimming took off 2 bases at V and 5 bases at J, with 6 bases between the two ends. The CDR3 loop spans 13 amino acids. Germline lookup yields CDR1 SNHLY and CDR2 FYNNEI. CDR3 in amino acids: CASSELGTGELFF. The CDR3 coding sequence is TGTGCCAGCAGTGAATTGGGTACCGGGGAGCTGTTTTTT.

V is TRBV15 and J is TRBJ1-2; D might be TRBD1 (5 bases). Germline CDR1 LNHNV, CDR2 YYDKDF (reference sequence). The V end lost 3 bases, the J end lost 4 bases, and 15 bases lay between the germline ends. This CDR3 is 15 amino acids long. The CDR3 nucleotides are TGTGCCACCAGCAGTCCAAGACAGAAATCCTATGGCTACACCTTC. It codes for CATSSPRQKSYGYTF.

The genes are TRBV5-6 and TRBJ2-1; D unresolved. The germline gives CDR1 SGHDT, CDR2 YYEEEE. V was shortened by 0 bases and J by 6 bases, with 7 bases between the two germline ends. The CDR3 extends over 13 amino acids. The CDR3 coding sequence is TGTGCCAGCAGCTTGGCCCGTCGCAATGAGCAGTTCTTC. It specifies CASSLARRNEQFF. Full variable domain (missing parts from reference TRBV5-6 and TRBJ2-1): DAGVTQSPTHLIKTRGQQVTLRCSPKSGHDTVSWYQQALGQGPQFIFQYYEEEERQRGNFPDRFSGHQFPNYSSELNVNALLLGDSALYLCASSLARRNEQFFGPGTRLTVL.

The chain is built from TRBV5-1 and TRBJ2-7, with TRBD2 as a possible D gene (6 bases). CDR3 length: 14 residues. Trimming shortened V by 0 bases and J by 6 bases, and 13 bases separated the two germline ends. CDR1 is SGHRS, CDR2 YFSETQ, per germline. CDR3 sequence reads: CASSLGGPGGEQYF. DNA of the CDR3: TGCGCCAGCAGCTTGGGAGGACCCGGGGGCGAGCAGTACTTC.

The gene calls are TRBV9 and TRBJ2-3; possible D gene TRBD1, 8 bases. The CDR3 length is 16 residues. The V gene's germline CDR1 is SGDLS and CDR2 YYNGEE. Trimming took 0 bases from V and 4 from J, leaving 15 bases between them. CDR3 DNA: TGTGCCAGCAGCGTAGAACAGGGGGGGCCCGCAGATACGCAGTATTTT. Its translation is CASSVEQGGPADTQYF. Looking up the rest from reference TRBV9 and TRBJ2-3 gives the full variable domain: DSGVTQTPKHLITATGQRVTLRCSPRSGDLSVYWYQQSLDQGLQFLIQYYNGEERAKGNILERFSAQQFPDLHSELNLSSLELGDSALYFCASSVEQGGPADTQYFGPGTRLTVL.

Regarding this clone: A junction end diverges from the germline sequence, so it may reflect a read error. This sequence joins TRBV5-6 and TRBJ1-2; D remains unclear. The CDR3 has 11 residues. Germline V gene lookup returns CDR1 SGHDT and CDR2 YYEEEE. CDR3 region: CASSARTVYSF. In DNA form, the CDR3 reads TGTGCCAGCAGCGCCCGGACGGTTTACTCCTTC.

The J gene is TRBJ2-1, the V gene TRBV7-3; 8 nucleotides line up with TRBD2. The CDR3 spans 15 residues. Trimming at V came to 2 bases and at J to 8 bases, leaving 8 bases not matched to a gene. Germline V lookup: CDR1 SGHTA, CDR2 FQGTGA. In nucleotides, the CDR3 is TGTGCCAGCAGCTTAGCGGGGGGCCCCTCCTATGAGCAGTTCTTC. This gives the protein CASSLAGGPSYEQFF.

This sequence joins TRBV28 and TRBJ2-1; 9 bases line up with TRBD1. The length of the CDR3 is 15 residues. The germline V gene encodes CDR1 MDHEN and CDR2 SYDVKM. V shed 5 bases and J 1 base; nucleotides not matched to a gene: 3. The CDR3 protein is CASSGQGKSYNEQFF. Written as DNA, the CDR3 is TGTGCCAGCAGTGGACAGGGGAAGTCCTACAATGAGCAGTTCTTC.

V usage is TRBV7-9 and J usage is TRBJ2-3, with D possibly being TRBD2 (5 bases). The CDR3 sequence is 16 residues long. Germline V gives CDR1 SEHNR, CDR2 FQNEAQ (reference sequence). The V and J ends lost 5 bases and 0 bases respectively, with 15 bases between them. As DNA, the CDR3 is TGTGCCAGCAGCCGAACCGGAGGACGAAGCACAGATACGCAGTATTTT. Protein: CASSRTGGRSTDTQYF.

As regards this clone: An end of the junction does not agree with germline; a read error may underlie this. DNA of the CDR3: TGTGCCGGCAGTCCACAGGGTCTGCAGCCCCAGCATTTT. It is translated as CAGSPQGLQPQHF. V and J are TRBV7-9 and TRBJ1-5; TRBD1 is a possible D gene (6 bases). The CDR3 length is 13 residues. The germline gives CDR1 SEHNR, CDR2 FQNEAQ (reference sequence).